The T cell receptor (beta chain) under discussion was sequenced for a study of T cell responses to AZD1222 COVID-19 vaccine. Clones were read by immunoSEQ multiplex PCR, and TCRdb kept only the in-frame ones, dropping some. This table has approximately 82,000 clones, roughly 90% appearing once. Between the trimmed V and J ends, which lost 6 bases and 6 bases, there was a span of 8 bases. The CDR3 is 10 amino acids. Germline CDR1 reads SQVTM; CDR2 reads ANQGSEA. The sequencing used peripheral blood, collected on day 0 of AZD1222 vaccination. The genes are TRBV29-1 and TRBJ1-2; D is undetermined. The receptor was derived from an adult in good health. This CDR3 reads CSVQANGYTF. Here the CDR3 DNA reads TGCAGCGTGCAGGCTAATGGCTACACCTTC.